Listed here are 17 T cell receptor beta chains from one sample, sequenced in a study of blood T cell repertoires in COVID-19. This table comes from immunoSEQ multiplex PCR, and its TCRdb copy is limited to in-frame clones, with some not included. The sample has fewer than 250,000 clones, 84% seen once. The sequencing input was peripheral blood. The receptors were gathered from a man aged 50 or older with acute or convalescent COVID-19.

The J gene is TRBJ2-6, the V gene TRBV13, with D perhaps TRBD1 (5 bases). Germline V gene lookup returns CDR1 PRHDT and CDR2 FYEKMQ (reference sequence). CDR3 size: 15 residues. Trimming removed 5 bases at V and 4 bases at J, with 12 bases between. In nucleotides, the CDR3 is TGTGCCAGCAGCCCGCAGGGCGCCGGGGCCAACGTCCTGACTTTC. As protein: CASSPQGAGANVLTF.

V gene TRBV7-9 combines with J gene TRBJ1-2; D perhaps matches TRBD1 (5 bases). Trimming removed 0 bases from V and 5 bases from J, with 13 bases in between. CDR3 length equals 15 residues. From germline, CDR1 is SEHNR and CDR2 FQNEAQ (reference sequence). In DNA form, the CDR3 reads TGTGCCAGCAGCTTAGCGTCGCCAGGGTGGTATGGCTACACCTTC. Translating it yields CASSLASPGWYGYTF.

This rearrangement joins TRBV18 to TRBJ2-7; 8 nucleotides align to TRBD1. V gave up 5 bases and J gave up 6 bases; unmatched junction bases: 6. The CDR3 spans 13 residues. Germline loops: CDR1 KGHSH, CDR2 LQKENI. CDR3 in amino acids: CASSKDRASEQYF. In DNA, the CDR3 is TGTGCCAGCTCAAAGGACAGGGCGAGCGAGCAGTACTTC.

The V gene is TRBV7-2, the J gene TRBJ1-4, with D possibly TRBD1 on 6 matching bases. Germline V gives CDR1 SGHTA, CDR2 FQGNSA. There are 13 residues in the CDR3. V lost 4 bases and J 7 bases, leaving 10 bases between the germline ends. The CDR3 loop reads CASSWAGAEKLFF. In DNA form, the CDR3 reads TGTGCCAGCAGCTGGGCGGGGGCTGAAAAACTGTTTTTT.

The CDR3 protein is CASSALGGGLAGDTQYF. The CDR3 DNA sequence: TGTGCCAGCAGCGCGCTAGGCGGGGGACTAGCGGGAGATACGCAGTATTTT. The chain links TRBV7-3 to TRBJ2-3, with 12 bases identical to TRBD2. Trimming removed 5 bases from V and 5 bases from J; junction bases left unmatched: 11. Germline-derived CDR1 and CDR2 are SGHTA and FQGTGA. The CDR3 loop spans 17 amino acids.

V usage is TRBV28 and J usage is TRBJ2-7; weak D call: TRBD1 (7 bases). CDR1 is MDHEN and CDR2 is SYDVKM in the germline V gene. The CDR3 is made up of 15 amino acids. Deletions cut 10 bases from V and 4 bases from J, with 23 bases between. The CDR3 DNA is TGTGCCACCGGGCCGGCGACAGGGAGGTGGTACGAGCAGTACTTC. It specifies CATGPATGRWYEQYF.

The chain couples TRBV27 to TRBJ1-3; the D is unclear. Per the germline V gene, CDR1 is MNHEY and CDR2 is SMNVEV (reference sequence). The CDR3 has 14 residues. With 5 bases removed from V and 0 bases from J, the gap between germline ends came to 8 bases. The CDR3 spells CASSPRGSGNTIYF. CDR3 coding DNA: TGTGCCAGCAGTCCCCGAGGCTCTGGAAACACCATATATTTT.

The gene calls are TRBV2 and TRBJ2-1, with TRBD2 matching over 11 bases. The CDR3 contains 16 residues. The V gene's germline CDR1 is SNHLY and CDR2 FYNNEI. V trimming: 5 bases; J trimming: 5 bases; junction bases outside the gene matches: 8. In DNA, the CDR3 is TGTGCCAGCAGTCGATCTCTAGCGGGGGGACACAATGAGCAGTTCTTC. Protein sequence: CASSRSLAGGHNEQFF.

The rearrangement uses TRBV7-9 and TRBJ2-5; 7 positions match TRBD1. Unmatched junction bases numbered 4, after V lost 1 base and J lost 5 bases. Germline V CDR1 and CDR2: SEHNR, FQNEAQ (reference sequence). The CDR3 totals 14 residues. This chain's CDR3 is CASSLVQGKETQYF. CDR3 nucleotides: TGTGCCAGCAGCTTAGTACAGGGGAAGGAGACCCAGTACTTC.

This clone was seen a few times. The V call is TRBV5-6, the J call TRBJ1-1; 7 positions match TRBD1. V lost 4 bases to trimming and J lost 5 bases; unmatched junction nucleotides: 11. Germline V gene sequence: CDR1 SGHDT, CDR2 YYEEEE. The CDR3 extends over 15 amino acids. The CDR3 loop reads CASSLPRQGWTEAFF. CDR3 DNA: TGTGCCAGCAGCCTGCCCAGACAGGGATGGACTGAAGCTTTCTTT.

The rearrangement uses TRBV5-1 and TRBJ1-5; 7 nucleotides agree with TRBD1. Germline trimming cut 5 bases from V and 4 bases from J; bases unmatched to any gene: 9. Germline assignment: CDR1 SGHRS and CDR2 YFSETQ. This CDR3 has 15 amino acids. The CDR3: CASSPGTAQNQPQHF. In DNA, the CDR3 is TGCGCCAGCAGTCCCGGGACAGCTCAGAATCAGCCCCAGCATTTT.

The chain recombines TRBV4-2 with TRBJ1-2; a weak D match, TRBD1 (5 bases). The CDR3 is 15 amino acids. Looked up from germline, CDR1 is LGHNA and CDR2 is YNFKEQ. V was pared by 0 bases and J by 5 bases, with 13 bases between. The CDR3 sequence: CASSQDPGGGYGYTF. The CDR3 DNA follows: TGTGCCAGCAGCCAAGATCCGGGGGGAGGGTATGGCTACACCTTC.

The chain combines TRBV7-8 with TRBJ2-3, with D hard to call. This CDR3 is built from 14 residues. Germline V gene lookup returns CDR1 SGHVS and CDR2 FQNEAQ. Trimming removed 3 bases at V and 2 bases at J, with 9 bases between. The CDR3 DNA sequence: TGTGCCAGCAGCTTCCAGGAATACACAGATACGCAGTATTTT. Encoded protein: CASSFQEYTDTQYF.

The rearrangement joins TRBV13 to TRBJ1-2; possible D gene TRBD1, 5 bases. Germline CDR1 is PRHDT and CDR2 is FYEKMQ (reference sequence). Deletions cut 3 bases from V and 2 bases from J, with 10 bases between. The CDR3 contains 14 residues. As DNA, the CDR3 is TGTGCCAGCAGCTTTATGTCAGGGAACTATGGCTACACCTTC. Translating it yields CASSFMSGNYGYTF.

This clone was recorded once. The chain combines TRBV18 with TRBJ2-6; 8 bases fit TRBD1. V lost 2 bases and J lost 0; bases outside the gene matches: 6. Germline V CDR1 and CDR2: KGHSH, LQKENI. The CDR3 contains 18 residues. CDR3 residues: CASSPGQGFLSGANVLTF. The DNA for the CDR3 is TGTGCCAGCTCACCAGGACAGGGTTTCCTCTCTGGGGCCAACGTCCTGACTTTC. The full variable domain, its missing parts supplied by reference TRBV18 and TRBJ2-6, is NAGVMQNPRHLVRRRGQEARLRCSPMKGHSHVYWYRQLPEEGLKFMVYLQKENIIDESGMPKERFSAEFPKEGPSILRIQQVVRGDSAAYFCASSPGQGFLSGANVLTFGAGSRLTVL.

The chain carries TRBV6-6 and TRBJ2-7; 9 nucleotides agree with TRBD1. Per germline, CDR1 MNHNY and CDR2 SVGAGI (reference sequence). The V and J ends lost 2 bases and 2 bases, in that order; junction bases with no gene match: 4. The CDR3 is 15 amino acids. Here the CDR3 reads CASSYPGQGTYEQYF. In nucleotides, the CDR3 is TGTGCCAGCAGTTACCCGGGACAGGGAACCTACGAGCAGTACTTC.

This clone was seen once. The chain employs TRBV6-6 and TRBJ1-1, with D perhaps matching TRBD1 (6 bases). CDR1 and CDR2 (germline): MNHNY, SVGAGI (reference sequence). CDR3 length: 14 residues. V was clipped by 2 bases and J by 1 base, with 8 bases between them. DNA of the CDR3: TGTGCCAGCAGTTACGGACAGAGGAACACTGAAGCTTTCTTT. Its protein product is CASSYGQRNTEAFF.